Each of the 10 T cell receptor beta chains below was sequenced from the same sample in a study of blood T cell repertoires in COVID-19. Generated by immunoSEQ multiplex PCR, the TCRdb table keeps only in-frame clones and is missing some. The sample shows approximately 200,000 clones, around 94% of them seen only once. The sequenced sample was peripheral blood. These receptors all stem from a man aged 25-45 years with COVID-19, enrolled during active disease.

This chain joins TRBV10-3 and TRBJ1-5, with TRBD1 identical over 8 bases. This CDR3 region has 16 residues. Trimming cost V 3 bases and J 4 bases; bases outside gene matches: 8. Germline CDR1 and CDR2: ENHRY and SYGVKD. The CDR3 protein is CAISDQGAMGNQPQHF. The CDR3 DNA reads TGTGCCATCAGTGACCAGGGGGCAATGGGAAATCAGCCCCAGCATTTT.

To note about this clone: Its ends do not fully match the called genes, so a read error is possible. The gene calls are TRBV6-1 and TRBJ1-4; 7 nucleotides align to TRBD1. CDR3 size: 15 residues. Per the germline V gene, CDR1 is MNHNS and CDR2 is SASEGT. CDR3 coding DNA: TGTGCCAGCAGAGAAGGGGACAGCTCAAATGAAAAACTGTTTTTT. Translation gives CASREGDSSNEKLFF.

This clone occurred once. The V gene is TRBV4-1, the J gene TRBJ2-3, with 7 bases that match TRBD2. Germline-derived CDR1 and CDR2 are MGHRA and YSYEKL. V was clipped by 1 base and J by 8 bases; unmatched bases: 12. This CDR3 is built from 16 residues. CDR3 sequence (DNA): TGCGCCAGCAGCCAAGTCGGAGCGGGGTTCTCTGGTACGCAGTATTTT. Translated: CASSQVGAGFSGTQYF.

In this sample, this clone turned up a few times. The chain is built from TRBV19 and TRBJ1-5, with D uncertain. Germline-derived CDR1 and CDR2 are LNHDA and SQIVND (reference sequence). The CDR3 covers 18 residues. V dropped 2 bases and J dropped 5 bases, with 22 bases sitting between them. CDR3 sequence reads: CASSITGWTGLGYQPQHF. In DNA, the CDR3 is TGTGCCAGTAGTATAACGGGGTGGACGGGCTTGGGATATCAGCCCCAGCATTTT.

The chain joins TRBV27 to TRBJ2-7; 10 nucleotides agree with TRBD2. There are 14 residues in the CDR3. Germline V lookup: CDR1 MNHEY, CDR2 SMNVEV (reference sequence). The J segment lost 4 bases and the V segment lost 3 bases, leaving 3 bases of the junction unmatched. The CDR3 DNA is TGTGCCAGCAGTTTGAGGACTAGCGGTTACGAGCAGTACTTC. It specifies CASSLRTSGYEQYF.

This sequence joins TRBV5-1 and TRBJ2-4; 9 bases map to TRBD1. CDR3 length: 16 residues. V lost 4 bases and J lost 2; bases outside the gene matches: 7. Germline V gene sequence: CDR1 SGHRS, CDR2 YFSETQ. CDR3 nucleotides: TGCGCCAGCAGCGCCGGGACAGGGAGAACCAAAAACATTCAGTACTTC. Translation: CASSAGTGRTKNIQYF.

This chain joins TRBV4-1 and TRBJ1-5; D possibly corresponds to TRBD1 (5 bases). The CDR3 covers 17 residues. The germline V gene has CDR1 MGHRA and CDR2 YSYEKL. The V end lost 1 base, the J end lost 2 bases, and 15 bases lay between the germline ends. For the CDR3, the DNA is TGCGCCAGCAGCCAAGTTCCAGGGAGGGGTGGCAATCAGCCCCAGCATTTT. Protein sequence: CASSQVPGRGGNQPQHF.

Written as DNA, the CDR3 is TGTGCCAGCAGCTTGGCCAGGGAATCCACCGGGGAGCTGTTTTTT. It translates to CASSLARESTGELFF. The chain carries TRBV5-4 and TRBJ2-2, with TRBD1 as a possible D gene (5 bases). Trimming pared 0 bases from V and 4 bases from J, leaving 10 bases between. The CDR3 is made up of 15 amino acids. CDR1 and CDR2 (germline): SGHNT, YYREEE (reference sequence).

The chain joins TRBV6-4 to TRBJ2-2; 8 nucleotides match TRBD1. This CDR3 is 14 amino acids long. V shed 5 bases, J shed 7 bases, and the junction held 6 bases outside the gene matches. The V gene's germline CDR1 is MRHNA and CDR2 SNTAGT. CDR3 amino acids: CASSRTGPSGELFF. The CDR3 nucleotides read TGTGCCAGCAGTCGGACAGGGCCCAGCGGGGAGCTGTTTTTT.

The V call is TRBV4-1, the J call TRBJ1-3; D possibly corresponds to TRBD1 (5 bases). The germline gives CDR1 MGHRA, CDR2 YSYEKL. V shed 3 bases and J shed 0 bases, with 12 bases lying between them. The CDR3 loop spans 16 amino acids. CDR3 residues: CASSQGGLDSGNTIYF. Here the CDR3 DNA reads TGCGCCAGCAGCCAGGGGGGACTCGACTCTGGAAACACCATATATTTT.